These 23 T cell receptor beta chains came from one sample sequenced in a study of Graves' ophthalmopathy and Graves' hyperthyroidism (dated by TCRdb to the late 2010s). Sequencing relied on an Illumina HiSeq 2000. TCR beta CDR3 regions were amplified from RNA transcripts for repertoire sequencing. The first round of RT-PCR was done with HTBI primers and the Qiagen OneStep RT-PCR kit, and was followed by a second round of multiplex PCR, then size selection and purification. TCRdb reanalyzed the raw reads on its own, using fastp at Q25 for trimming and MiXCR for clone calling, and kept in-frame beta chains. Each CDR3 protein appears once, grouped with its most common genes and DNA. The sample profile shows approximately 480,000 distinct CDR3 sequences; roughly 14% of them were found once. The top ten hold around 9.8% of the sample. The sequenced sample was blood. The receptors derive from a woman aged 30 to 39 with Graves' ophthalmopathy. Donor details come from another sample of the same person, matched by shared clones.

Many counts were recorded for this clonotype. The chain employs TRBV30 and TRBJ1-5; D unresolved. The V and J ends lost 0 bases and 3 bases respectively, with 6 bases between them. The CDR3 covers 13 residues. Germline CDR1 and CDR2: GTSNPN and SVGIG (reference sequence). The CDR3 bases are TGTGCCTGGAGTGTAGCCCCCAATCAGCCCCAGCATTTT. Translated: CAWSVAPNQPQHF.

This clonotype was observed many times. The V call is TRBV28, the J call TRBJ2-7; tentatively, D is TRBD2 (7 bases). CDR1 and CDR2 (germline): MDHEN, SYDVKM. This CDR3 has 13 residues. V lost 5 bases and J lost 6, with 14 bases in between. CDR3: CASSPLRGGEQYF. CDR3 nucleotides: TGTGCCAGCAGTCCCCTGAGGGGGGGCGAGCAGTACTTC.

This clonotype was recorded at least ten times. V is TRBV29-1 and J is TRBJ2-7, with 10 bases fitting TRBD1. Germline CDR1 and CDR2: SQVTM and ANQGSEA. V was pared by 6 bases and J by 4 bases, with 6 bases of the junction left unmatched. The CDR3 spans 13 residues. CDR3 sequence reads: CSVRDRGEYEQYF. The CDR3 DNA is TGCAGCGTGAGGGACAGGGGCGAATACGAGCAGTACTTC.

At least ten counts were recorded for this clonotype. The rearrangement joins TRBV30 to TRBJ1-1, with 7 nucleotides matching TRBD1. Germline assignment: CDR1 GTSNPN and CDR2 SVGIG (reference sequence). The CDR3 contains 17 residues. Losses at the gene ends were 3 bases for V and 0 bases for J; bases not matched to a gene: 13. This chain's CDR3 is CAWRGGWTGRMNTEAFF. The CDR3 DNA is TGTGCCTGGAGGGGGGGTTGGACAGGACGGATGAACACTGAAGCTTTCTTT.

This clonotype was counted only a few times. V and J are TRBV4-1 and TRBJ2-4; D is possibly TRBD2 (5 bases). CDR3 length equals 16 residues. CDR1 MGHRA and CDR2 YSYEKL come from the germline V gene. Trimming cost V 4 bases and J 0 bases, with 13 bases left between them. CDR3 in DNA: TGCGCCAGCAGCCCCCCCTCGGGGATAGCCAAAAACATTCAGTACTTC. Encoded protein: CASSPPSGIAKNIQYF.

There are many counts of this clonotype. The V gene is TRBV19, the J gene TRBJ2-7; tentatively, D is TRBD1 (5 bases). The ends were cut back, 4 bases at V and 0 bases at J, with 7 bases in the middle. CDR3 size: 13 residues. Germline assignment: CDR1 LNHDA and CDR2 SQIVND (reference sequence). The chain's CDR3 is CASSRGYSYEQYF. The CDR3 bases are TGTGCCAGTAGTAGGGGCTACTCCTACGAGCAGTACTTC.

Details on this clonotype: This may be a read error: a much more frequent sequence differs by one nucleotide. The CDR3 DNA reads TGTGCCAGCAGTGACCCGGGGGATCCAGGAAACACCATATGTTTT. Protein sequence: CASSDPGDPGNTICF. This chain joins TRBV25-1 and TRBJ1-3; D may be TRBD1 (5 bases). Germline assignment: CDR1 MGHDK and CDR2 SYGVNS. This CDR3 is built from 15 residues.

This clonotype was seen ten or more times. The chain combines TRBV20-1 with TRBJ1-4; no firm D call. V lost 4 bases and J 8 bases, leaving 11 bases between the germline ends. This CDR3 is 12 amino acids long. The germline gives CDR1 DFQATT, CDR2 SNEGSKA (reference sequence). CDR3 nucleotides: TGCAGTGCTACCCGGACGGGAGAAAAACTGTTTTTT. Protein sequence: CSATRTGEKLFF.

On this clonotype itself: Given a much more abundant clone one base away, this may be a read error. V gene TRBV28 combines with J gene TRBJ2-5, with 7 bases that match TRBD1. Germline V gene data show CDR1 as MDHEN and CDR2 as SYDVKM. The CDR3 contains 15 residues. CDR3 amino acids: CTSSLRAGGQETQYF. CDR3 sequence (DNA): TGTACCAGCAGTTTAAGGGCAGGGGGCCAAGAGACCCAGTACTTC. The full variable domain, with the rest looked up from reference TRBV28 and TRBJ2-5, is DVKVTQSSRYLVKRTGEKVFLECVQDMDHENMFWYRQDPGLGLRLIYFSYDVKMKEKGDIPEGYSVSREKKERFSLILESASTNQTSMYLCTSSLRAGGQETQYFGPGTRLLVL.

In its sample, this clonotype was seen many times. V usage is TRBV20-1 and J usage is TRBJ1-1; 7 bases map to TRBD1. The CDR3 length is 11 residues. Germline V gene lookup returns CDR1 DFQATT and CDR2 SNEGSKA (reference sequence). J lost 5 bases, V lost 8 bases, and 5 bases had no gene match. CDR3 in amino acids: CSSTGETEAFF. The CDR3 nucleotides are TGCAGTTCCACAGGGGAAACTGAAGCTTTCTTT.

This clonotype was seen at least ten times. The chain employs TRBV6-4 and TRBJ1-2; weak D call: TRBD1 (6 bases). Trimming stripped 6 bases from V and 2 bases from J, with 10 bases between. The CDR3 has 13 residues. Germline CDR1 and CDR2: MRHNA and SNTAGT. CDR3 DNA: TGTGCCAGCAGGAGGACAGAGAACTATGGCTACACCTTC. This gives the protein CASRRTENYGYTF.

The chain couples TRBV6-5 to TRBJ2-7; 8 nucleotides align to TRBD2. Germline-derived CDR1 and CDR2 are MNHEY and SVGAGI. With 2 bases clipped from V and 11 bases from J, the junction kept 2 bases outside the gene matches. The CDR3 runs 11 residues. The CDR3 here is CASSYGREEYF. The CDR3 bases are TGTGCCAGCAGTTACGGGCGGGAGGAGTACTTC.

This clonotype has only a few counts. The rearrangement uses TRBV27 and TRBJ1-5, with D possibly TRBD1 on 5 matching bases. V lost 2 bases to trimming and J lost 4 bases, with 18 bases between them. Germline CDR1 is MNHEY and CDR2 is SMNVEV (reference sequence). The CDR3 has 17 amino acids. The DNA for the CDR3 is TGTGCCAGCAGTTTAGTCCTCCCGGGGGAACGAAATCAGCCCCAGCATTTT. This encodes CASSLVLPGERNQPQHF.

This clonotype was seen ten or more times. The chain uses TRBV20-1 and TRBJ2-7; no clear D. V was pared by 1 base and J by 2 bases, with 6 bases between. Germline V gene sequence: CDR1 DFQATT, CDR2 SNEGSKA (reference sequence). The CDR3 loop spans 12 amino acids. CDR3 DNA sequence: TGCAGTGCTAGAGCGGATGCCTACGAGCAGTACTTC. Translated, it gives CSARADAYEQYF.

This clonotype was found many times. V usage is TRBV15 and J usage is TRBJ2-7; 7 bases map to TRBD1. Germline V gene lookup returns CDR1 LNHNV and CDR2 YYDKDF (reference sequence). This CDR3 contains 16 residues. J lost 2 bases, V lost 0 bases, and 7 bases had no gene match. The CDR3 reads CATSREGRGSTYEQYF. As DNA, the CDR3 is TGTGCCACCAGCAGAGAGGGCAGGGGGTCGACCTACGAGCAGTACTTC.

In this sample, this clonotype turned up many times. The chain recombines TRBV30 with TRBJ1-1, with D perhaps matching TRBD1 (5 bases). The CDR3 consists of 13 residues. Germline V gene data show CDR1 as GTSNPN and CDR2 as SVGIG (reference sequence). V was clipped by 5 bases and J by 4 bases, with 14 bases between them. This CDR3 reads CAWGAGWGTEAFF. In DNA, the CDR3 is TGTGCCTGGGGGGCCGGTTGGGGCACTGAAGCTTTCTTT. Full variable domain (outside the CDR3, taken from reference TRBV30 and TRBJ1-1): SQTIHQWPATLVQPVGSPLSLECTVEGTSNPNLYWYRQAAGRGLQLLFYSVGIGQISSEVPQNLSASRPQDRQFILSSKKLLLSDSGFYLCAWGAGWGTEAFFGQGTRLTVV.

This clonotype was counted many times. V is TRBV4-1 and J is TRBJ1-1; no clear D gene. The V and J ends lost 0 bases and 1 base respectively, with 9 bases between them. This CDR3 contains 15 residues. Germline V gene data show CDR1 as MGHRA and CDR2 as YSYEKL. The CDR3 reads CASSQDLTWNTEAFF. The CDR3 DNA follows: TGCGCCAGCAGCCAAGATCTAACCTGGAACACTGAAGCTTTCTTT.

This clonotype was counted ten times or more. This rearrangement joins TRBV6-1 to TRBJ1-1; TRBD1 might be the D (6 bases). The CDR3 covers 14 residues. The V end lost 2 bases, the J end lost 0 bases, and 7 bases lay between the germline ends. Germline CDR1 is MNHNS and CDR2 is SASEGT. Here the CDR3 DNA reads TGTGCCAGCAGTGAACACAGGGTGAACACTGAAGCTTTCTTT. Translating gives CASSEHRVNTEAFF.

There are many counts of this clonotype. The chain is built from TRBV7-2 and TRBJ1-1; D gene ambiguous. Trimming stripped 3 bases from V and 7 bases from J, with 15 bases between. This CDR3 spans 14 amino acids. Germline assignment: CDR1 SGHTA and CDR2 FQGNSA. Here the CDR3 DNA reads TGTGCCAGCAGCTTCGACACTGCCCATGGTGAAGCTTTCTTT. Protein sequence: CASSFDTAHGEAFF.

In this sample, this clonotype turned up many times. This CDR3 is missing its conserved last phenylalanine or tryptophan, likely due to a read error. The CDR3, as DNA: TGTGCCAGCAGTTTATCTGGGAACACTGAAGCTTTCCTT. Encoded protein: CASSLSGNTEAFL. The chain carries TRBV12-3 or TRBV12-4 and TRBJ1-1; D is unclear. This CDR3 is built from 13 residues. V was cut by 2 bases and J by 1 base, with 5 bases left in between.

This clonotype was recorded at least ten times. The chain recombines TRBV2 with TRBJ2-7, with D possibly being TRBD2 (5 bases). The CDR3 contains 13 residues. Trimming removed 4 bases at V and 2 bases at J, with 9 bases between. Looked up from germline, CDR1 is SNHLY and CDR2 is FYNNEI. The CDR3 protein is CASSGPGAYEQYF. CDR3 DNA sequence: TGTGCCAGCAGTGGGCCCGGGGCCTACGAGCAGTACTTC.

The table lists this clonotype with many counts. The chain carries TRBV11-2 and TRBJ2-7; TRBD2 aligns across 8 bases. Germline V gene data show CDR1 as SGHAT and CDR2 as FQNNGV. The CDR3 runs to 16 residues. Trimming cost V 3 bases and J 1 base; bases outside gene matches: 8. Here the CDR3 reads CASSFFSGSASYEQYF. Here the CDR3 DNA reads TGTGCCAGCAGCTTCTTCAGCGGGAGCGCGTCCTACGAGCAGTACTTC.

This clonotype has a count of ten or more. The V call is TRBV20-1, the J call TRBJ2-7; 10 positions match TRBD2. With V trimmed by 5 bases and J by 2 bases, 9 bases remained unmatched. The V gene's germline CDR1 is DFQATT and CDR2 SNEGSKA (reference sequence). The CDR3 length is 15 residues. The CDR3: CSAGDRTSGTYEQYF. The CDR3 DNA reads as TGCAGTGCTGGGGATCGGACTAGCGGAACCTACGAGCAGTACTTC.